Listed below are T cell receptor beta chains from one sample, sequenced in a study of T cells in Graves' hyperthyroidism and ophthalmopathy. TCRdb passed the multiplex PCR reads through MiXCR, listing each CDR3 protein once. The table has hundreds of thousands of distinct CDR3 sequences, around 22% seen once. Specimen: blood. The receptors come from a woman aged 25-40 years with Graves' ophthalmopathy. Both conserved end residues are part of each CDR3. Not every row has a clone size; where given, it reads once, few, many or a size class.

many	TRBV18	TRBJ2-7	CASSPERGGAYEQYF
many	TRBV12-3/TRBV12-4	TRBJ2-7	CASSHTYASYEQYF
few	TRBV18	TRBJ2-5	CASSRAAQETQYF
many	TRBV28	TRBJ2-7	CASSLPYRVSSYEQYF
many	TRBV6-5	TRBJ2-5	CASSYGTGAQETQYF
few	TRBV6-1	TRBJ1-2	CASSGTGQSYGYTF
-	TRBV30	TRBJ1-5	CACHPGGRNSNQPQHF
-	TRBV12-3/TRBV12-4	TRBJ1-2	CASSLGPPGPHYGYTF
many	TRBV24-1	TRBJ2-7	CATAGTDSYEQYF
-	TRBV24-1	TRBJ2-2	CATGDLADNTGELFF
many	TRBV28	TRBJ2-5	CASSLASPRYQETQYF
many	TRBV27	TRBJ1-1	CASSSDTNTEAFF
-	TRBV6-5	TRBJ2-7	CASWENEQYF
many	TRBV20-1	TRBJ1-1	CSARKNTEAFF
-	TRBV6-5	TRBJ1-1	CASSYGISSEAFF
many	TRBV25-1	TRBJ1-1	CASRRQGTTEAFF
few	TRBV19	TRBJ2-7	CASSMAGGTYDEQYF
many	TRBV6-1	TRBJ1-1	CASRTGNLNTEAFF
many	TRBV13	TRBJ1-1	CASSLVARTEAFF
many	TRBV5-5	TRBJ1-1	CASGREVGRTEAFF
-	TRBV4-2	TRBJ1-2	CASNGQGKNYGYTF
many	TRBV6-1	TRBJ1-3	CAANFDSGNTIYF
many	TRBV6-1	TRBJ1-5	CASSDGARPQHF
many	TRBV6-1	TRBJ2-7	CACMQGLLSYEQYF
many	TRBV29-1	TRBJ2-7	CSVLTQATYEQYF
many	TRBV12-3/TRBV12-4	TRBJ1-1	CASSFRGPLLMNTEAFF
many	TRBV19	TRBJ1-2	CASRSPGTGGRGSSGYTF
-	TRBV7-9	TRBJ1-1	CASSALPFNTEAFF
many	TRBV14	TRBJ1-1	CATGTGGGTEAFF